The 18 T cell receptor beta chains in this list originate from one sample, sequenced in a study of tumor-infiltrating lymphocytes in primary liver carcinoma. Blood RNA was derived from unsorted whole blood, and germline DNA was extracted too. Reverse transcription of roughly 0.45 ug total RNA with a constant-region primer produced TCR beta cDNA. Library construction for TCR beta comprised three nested multiplex PCR rounds performed with slightly modified ARM-PCR. Each of the first two PCR rounds ran approximately 9 cycles with TRBV1-TRBV30 forward and C-beta reverse primers. TCRdb analysed the multiplex PCR reads with MiXCR anew, one entry per CDR3 protein. The sample includes roughly 330,000 distinct CDR3 sequences, less than 65% of them seen just once. Material: peripheral blood. Receptors originate from a man in his forties with primary liver carcinoma and hepatitis B virus infection.

This clonotype was picked up many times. The gene calls are TRBV6-2 or TRBV6-3 and TRBJ2-3; TRBD2 is a possible D gene (6 bases). V lost 8 bases, J lost 8 bases, and 26 bases lay in between. The CDR3 has 16 amino acids. The V gene's germline CDR1 is MNHEY and CDR2 SVGEGT. CDR3 loop: CASAPTGVGKGGTQYF. The CDR3 coding sequence is TGTGCCAGCGCTCCTACGGGAGTTGGAAAGGGAGGTACGCAGTATTTT.

The chain carries TRBV11-2 and TRBJ1-2; D remains unclear. Trimming shortened V by 0 bases and J by 5 bases, and 10 bases separated the two germline ends. Germline V gene lookup returns CDR1 SGHAT and CDR2 FQNNGV. The CDR3 spans 14 residues. The CDR3 here is CASSLDRAAYGYTF. The CDR3 DNA is TGTGCCAGCAGCTTAGATCGGGCAGCTTATGGCTACACCTTC. The whole variable domain, remainder taken from reference TRBV11-2 and TRBJ1-2, is EAGVAQSPRYKIIEKRQSVAFWCNPISGHATLYWYQQILGQGPKLLIQFQNNGVVDDSQLPKDRFSAERLKGVDSTLKIQPAKLEDSAVYLCASSLDRAAYGYTFGSGTRLTVV.

This clonotype was detected ten times or more. The rearrangement joins TRBV4-1 to TRBJ2-1; D is possibly TRBD2 (6 bases). Per the germline V gene, CDR1 is MGHRA and CDR2 is YSYEKL. Trimming took off 0 bases at V and 8 bases at J, with 20 bases between the two ends. This CDR3 is 17 amino acids long. Written as DNA, the CDR3 is TGCGCCAGCAGCCAAGATAGGCGGCTAGCGTTAGGGGATGAGCAGTTCTTC. This sequence encodes CASSQDRRLALGDEQFF.

The chain joins TRBV29-1 to TRBJ2-1; tentatively, D is TRBD2 (5 bases). Germline loops: CDR1 SQVTM, CDR2 ANQGSEA. Trimming left V 7 bases short and J 7 bases short, with 14 bases between. The CDR3 is 12 residues long. Here the CDR3 DNA reads TGCAGCGCCCGCTCGGGCGGGAATGAGCAGTTCTTC. This encodes CSARSGGNEQFF.

As to this clonotype: An end of the junction does not agree with germline; a read error may underlie this. This rearrangement joins TRBV11-2 to TRBJ2-5, with a tentative D call TRBD2 (7 bases). Germline CDR1 SGHAT, CDR2 FQNNGV. The CDR3 is 12 amino acids. The chain's CDR3 is CASRFEGGTQHF. CDR3 in DNA: TGCGCCAGCAGGTTTGAGGGGGGGACCCAGCACTTC.

The sample holds many counts of this clonotype. In DNA form, the CDR3 reads TGCAGCGTGGGGACAGGGGACAATCAGCCCCAGCATTTT. Encoded protein: CSVGTGDNQPQHF. The chain carries TRBV29-1 and TRBJ1-5, with 10 bases matching TRBD1. Germline trimming cut 6 bases from V and 3 bases from J; bases unmatched to any gene: 2. The CDR3 runs to 13 residues. Germline CDR1 is SQVTM and CDR2 is ANQGSEA.

For this clonotype: At one end, the junction sequence differs from germline, possibly due to a read error. The V and J genes are TRBV6-2 or TRBV6-3 and TRBJ2-7; perhaps TRBD1 as D (6 bases). This CDR3 is 15 amino acids long. CDR1 MNHEY and CDR2 SVGEGT come from the germline V gene. In DNA form, the CDR3 reads TGTGCCAGCAGTTACCACACGGACAGTTTCTACGAGCAGCACTTC. It specifies CASSYHTDSFYEQHF.

About this clonotype: This may arise from a read error, as a much more abundant clone is one base away. V gene TRBV4-1 combines with J gene TRBJ2-7; 7 bases are shared with TRBD1. Trimming at V came to 0 bases and at J to 3 bases, leaving 5 bases not matched to a gene. The CDR3 loop spans 15 amino acids. Germline CDR1 and CDR2: MGHRA and YSYEKL. The chain's CDR3 is CASSQENRGNYEQYF. CDR3 coding DNA: TGCGCCAGCAGCCAAGAGAACAGGGGAAACTACGAGCAGTACTTC.

This clonotype showed up many times. The chain is built from TRBV10-3 and TRBJ1-5; D is ambiguous. This CDR3 comprises 14 residues. Trimming cost V 0 bases and J 4 bases, with 7 bases left between them. Per the germline V gene, CDR1 is ENHRY and CDR2 is SYGVKD. The CDR3 here is CAISESIQNQPQHF. The CDR3 DNA is TGTGCCATCAGTGAGTCTATCCAGAATCAGCCCCAGCATTTT.

The chain recombines TRBV7-9 with TRBJ1-5, with D maybe TRBD1 (5 bases). This CDR3 is built from 15 residues. V was shortened by 4 bases and J by 3 bases, with 13 bases between the two germline ends. CDR1 SEHNR and CDR2 FQNEAQ come from the germline V gene (reference sequence). The DNA of the CDR3 is TGTGCCAGCAGCTCAGCCGGCAGGGACAATCAGCCCCAGCATTTT. Residues: CASSSAGRDNQPQHF.

Comment on this clonotype: A much larger clonotype is one base distant, so this may be a read error. The genes are TRBV4-1 and TRBJ2-1; D is unresolved. The CDR3 covers 15 residues. CDR1 MGHRA and CDR2 YSYEKL come from the germline V gene. CDR3 in amino acids: CTSSQDLGYDNEQFF. CDR3 coding DNA: TGCACCAGCAGCCAAGATCTGGGGTATGACAATGAGCAGTTCTTC.

This clonotype was seen at least ten times. The chain has TRBV29-1 and TRBJ2-7, with D possibly matching TRBD2 (6 bases). The CDR3 has 11 residues. CDR1 and CDR2 (germline): SQVTM, ANQGSEA. V was cut by 5 bases and J by 6 bases, with 11 bases left in between. The CDR3: CSVKASAEQYF. The CDR3 bases are TGCAGCGTTAAGGCTAGCGCCGAGCAGTACTTC.

As regards this clonotype: Relative to the germline gene, one junction end is altered; a read error may explain this. The chain recombines TRBV11-2 with TRBJ2-7; tentatively, D is TRBD2 (6 bases). The CDR3 length is 13 residues. Germline V gene sequence: CDR1 SGHAT, CDR2 FQNNGV. In DNA form, the CDR3 reads TGTGCCAGCAGCTTGGGGACTGCCTACGAGCAATACTTC. This codes for CASSLGTAYEQYF.

Comments on this clonotype: A much more abundant neighbour one base away suggests this may be a read error. The genes are TRBV10-3 and TRBJ2-7, with D perhaps TRBD1 (5 bases). The germline V gene has CDR1 ENHRY and CDR2 SYGVKD. Trimming shortened V by 7 bases and J by 4 bases, and 14 bases separated the two germline ends. CDR3 length: 13 amino acids. Here the CDR3 reads CAITQDMGYEQYF. Written as DNA, the CDR3 is TGTGCCATCACTCAGGACATGGGATACGAGCAGTACTTC.

This clonotype was observed many times. The gene calls are TRBV12-3 or TRBV12-4 and TRBJ2-3, with 10 positions matching TRBD1. The CDR3 has 16 residues. J lost 2 bases, V lost 5 bases, and 7 bases had no gene match. The CDR3 region is CASSPLTGGVTDTQYF. The CDR3 DNA follows: TGTGCCAGCAGTCCGCTGACAGGGGGCGTCACAGATACGCAGTATTTT.

In the case of this clonotype: The CDR3 carries no conserved terminal phenylalanine or tryptophan, so it likely arises from a read error. V and J are TRBV4-1 and TRBJ2-1; possibly TRBD2 for D (5 bases). Germline V gene lookup returns CDR1 MGHRA and CDR2 YSYEKL. V was trimmed by 1 base and J by 9 bases, leaving 10 bases between them. The CDR3 length is 13 residues. CDR3 in DNA: TGCGCCAGCAGCCAAGTTCGGGGTCGTGAGCAGTTCTTA. Amino acid sequence: CASSQVRGREQFL.

As for this clonotype: Given a much more abundant clone one base away, this may be a read error. This rearrangement joins TRBV6-2 or TRBV6-3 to TRBJ2-2; D might be TRBD1 (5 bases). The CDR3 consists of 13 residues. Trimming took 9 bases from V and 3 from J, leaving 11 bases between them. The germline CDR1 and CDR2 sequences are MNHEY and SVGEGT. CDR3 bases: TGTGCCAGAGAACAGGACCACACCGGGGAGCTGTTTTTT. Protein product: CAREQDHTGELFF.

On this clonotype itself: Germline and junction disagree at one end, which may indicate a read error. V usage is TRBV6-5 and J usage is TRBJ1-6; the D gene is possibly TRBD1 (5 bases). Germline V gives CDR1 MNHEY, CDR2 SVGAGI. The CDR3 has 13 amino acids. CDR3 nucleotides: TGTGCCAGTAGTTACGGGGGTCGATCACCCTTCCACTTT. Protein: CASSYGGRSPFHF.